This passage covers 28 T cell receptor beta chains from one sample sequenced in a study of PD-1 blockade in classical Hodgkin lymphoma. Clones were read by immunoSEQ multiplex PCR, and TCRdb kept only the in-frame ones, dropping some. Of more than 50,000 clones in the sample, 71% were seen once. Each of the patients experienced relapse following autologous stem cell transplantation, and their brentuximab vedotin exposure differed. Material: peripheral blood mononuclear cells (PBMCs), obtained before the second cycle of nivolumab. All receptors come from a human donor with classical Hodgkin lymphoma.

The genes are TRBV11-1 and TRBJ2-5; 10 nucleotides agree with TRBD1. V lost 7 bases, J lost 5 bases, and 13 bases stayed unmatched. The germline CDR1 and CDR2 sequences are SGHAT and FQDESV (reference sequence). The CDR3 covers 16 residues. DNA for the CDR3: TGTGCCAGCACATGGGGACAGGGGCTTCATCGGGAGACCCAGTACTTC. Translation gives CASTWGQGLHRETQYF. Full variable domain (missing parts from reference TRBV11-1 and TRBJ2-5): EAEVAQSPRYKITEKSQAVAFWCDPISGHATLYWYRQILGQGPELLVQFQDESVVDDSQLPKDRFSAERLKGVDSTLKIQPAELGDSAMYLCASTWGQGLHRETQYFGPGTRLLVL.

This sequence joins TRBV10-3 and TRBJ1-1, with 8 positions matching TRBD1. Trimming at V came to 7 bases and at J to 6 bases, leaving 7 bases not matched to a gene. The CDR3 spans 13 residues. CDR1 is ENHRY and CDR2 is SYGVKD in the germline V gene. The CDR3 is CAIKGQGEAEAFF. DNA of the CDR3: TGTGCCATCAAAGGACAGGGAGAGGCTGAAGCTTTCTTT.

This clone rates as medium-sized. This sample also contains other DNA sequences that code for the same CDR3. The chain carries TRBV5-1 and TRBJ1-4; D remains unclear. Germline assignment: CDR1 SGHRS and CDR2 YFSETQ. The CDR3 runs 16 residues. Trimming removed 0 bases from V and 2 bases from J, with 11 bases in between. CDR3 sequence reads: CASSLAGSGTNEKLFF. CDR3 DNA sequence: TGCGCCAGCAGCTTGGCTGGGTCGGGCACTAATGAAAAACTGTTTTTT. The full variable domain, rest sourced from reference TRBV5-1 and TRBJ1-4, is KAGVTQTPRYLIKTRGQQVTLSCSPISGHRSVSWYQQTPGQGLQFLFEYFSETQRNKGNFPGRFSGRQFSNSRSEMNVSTLELGDSALYLCASSLAGSGTNEKLFFGSGTQLSVL.

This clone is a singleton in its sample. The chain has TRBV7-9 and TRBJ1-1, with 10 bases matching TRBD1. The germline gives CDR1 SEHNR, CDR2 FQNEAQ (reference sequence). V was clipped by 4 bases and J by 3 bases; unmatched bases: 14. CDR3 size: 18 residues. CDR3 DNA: TGTGCCAGCAGCTCGAGTTCCCGGGACAGGGGCCCTGACACTGAAGCTTTCTTT. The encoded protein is CASSSSSRDRGPDTEAFF.

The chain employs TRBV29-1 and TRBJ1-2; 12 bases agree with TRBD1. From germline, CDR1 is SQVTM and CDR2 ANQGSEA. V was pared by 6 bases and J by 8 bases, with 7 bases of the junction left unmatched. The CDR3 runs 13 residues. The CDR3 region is CSVGDRGLGGYTF. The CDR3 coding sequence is TGCAGCGTAGGGGACAGGGGGCTTGGCGGCTACACCTTC.

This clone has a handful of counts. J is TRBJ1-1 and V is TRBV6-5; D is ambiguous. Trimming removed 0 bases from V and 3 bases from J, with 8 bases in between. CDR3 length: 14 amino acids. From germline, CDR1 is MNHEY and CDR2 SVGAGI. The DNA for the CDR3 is TGTGCCAGCAGTTACTCTAACTATTACACTGAAGCTTTCTTT. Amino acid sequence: CASSYSNYYTEAFF.

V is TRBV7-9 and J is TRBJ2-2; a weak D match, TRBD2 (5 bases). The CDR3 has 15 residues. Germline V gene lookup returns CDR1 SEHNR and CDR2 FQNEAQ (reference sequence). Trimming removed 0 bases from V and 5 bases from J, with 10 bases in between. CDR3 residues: CASSLAEVATGELFF. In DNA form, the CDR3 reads TGTGCCAGCAGCTTAGCGGAGGTAGCGACCGGGGAGCTGTTTTTT. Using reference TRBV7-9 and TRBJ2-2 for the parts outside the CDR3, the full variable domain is DTGVSQNPRHKITKRGQNVTFRCDPISEHNRLYWYRQTLGQGPEFLTYFQNEAQLEKSRLLSDRFSAERPKGSFSTLEIQRTEQGDSAMYLCASSLAEVATGELFFGEGSRLTVL.

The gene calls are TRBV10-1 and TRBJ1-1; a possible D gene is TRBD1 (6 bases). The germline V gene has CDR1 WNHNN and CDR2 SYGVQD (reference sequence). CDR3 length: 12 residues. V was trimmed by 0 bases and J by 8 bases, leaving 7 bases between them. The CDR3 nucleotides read TGCGCCAGCAGTGAGTCGGGGACAGAAGCTTTCTTT. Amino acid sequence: CASSESGTEAFF.

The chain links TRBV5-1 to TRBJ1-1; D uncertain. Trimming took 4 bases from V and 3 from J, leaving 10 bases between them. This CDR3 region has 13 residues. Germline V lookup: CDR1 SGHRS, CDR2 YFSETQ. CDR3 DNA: TGCGCCAGCAGCCCCCAAACGTACACTGAAGCTTTCTTT. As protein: CASSPQTYTEAFF.

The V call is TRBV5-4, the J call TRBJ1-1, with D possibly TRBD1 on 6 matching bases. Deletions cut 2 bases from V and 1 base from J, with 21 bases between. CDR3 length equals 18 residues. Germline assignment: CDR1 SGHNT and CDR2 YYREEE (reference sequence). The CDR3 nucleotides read TGTGCCAGCAGCTTAACGGCGGGGGGGGCGAAAAGGAACACTGAAGCTTTCTTT. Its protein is CASSLTAGGAKRNTEAFF. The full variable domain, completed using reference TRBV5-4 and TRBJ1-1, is ETGVTQSPTHLIKTRGQQVTLRCSSQSGHNTVSWYQQALGQGPQFIFQYYREEENGRGNFPPRFSGLQFPNYSSELNVNALELDDSALYLCASSLTAGGAKRNTEAFFGQGTRLTVV.

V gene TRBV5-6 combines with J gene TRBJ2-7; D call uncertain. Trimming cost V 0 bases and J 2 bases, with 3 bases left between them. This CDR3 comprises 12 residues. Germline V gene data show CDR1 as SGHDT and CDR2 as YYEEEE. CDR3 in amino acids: CASSLAAYEQYF. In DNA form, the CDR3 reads TGTGCCAGCAGCTTGGCGGCCTACGAGCAGTACTTC.

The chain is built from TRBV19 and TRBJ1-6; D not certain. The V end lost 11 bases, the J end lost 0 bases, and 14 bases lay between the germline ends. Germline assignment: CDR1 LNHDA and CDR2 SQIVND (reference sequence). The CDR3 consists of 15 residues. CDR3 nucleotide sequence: TGTGCCCCTCTCGAAGGGAGCTCCTATAATTCACCCCTCCACTTT. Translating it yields CAPLEGSSYNSPLHF. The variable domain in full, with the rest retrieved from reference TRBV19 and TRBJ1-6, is DGGITQSPKYLFRKEGQNVTLSCEQNLNHDAMYWYRQDPGQGLRLIYYSQIVNDFQKGDIAEGYSVSREKKESFPLTVTSAQKNPTAFYLCAPLEGSSYNSPLHFGNGTRLTVT.

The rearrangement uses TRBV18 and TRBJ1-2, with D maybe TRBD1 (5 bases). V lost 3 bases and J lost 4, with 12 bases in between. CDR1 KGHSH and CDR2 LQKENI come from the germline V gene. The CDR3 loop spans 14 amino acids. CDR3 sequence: CASSPGGPFYGYTF. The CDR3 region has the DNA TGTGCCAGCTCACCGGGGGGTCCCTTCTATGGCTACACCTTC.

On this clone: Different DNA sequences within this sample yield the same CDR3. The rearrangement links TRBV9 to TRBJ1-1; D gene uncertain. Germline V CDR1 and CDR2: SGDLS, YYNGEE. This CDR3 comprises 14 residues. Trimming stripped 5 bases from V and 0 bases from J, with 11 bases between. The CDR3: CASSQGRLNTEAFF. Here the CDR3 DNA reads TGTGCCAGCAGTCAAGGGCGACTGAACACTGAAGCTTTCTTT.

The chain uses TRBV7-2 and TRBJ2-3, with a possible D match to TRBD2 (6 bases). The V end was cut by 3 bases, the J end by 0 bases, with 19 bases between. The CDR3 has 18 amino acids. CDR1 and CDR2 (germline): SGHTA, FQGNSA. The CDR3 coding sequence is TGTGCCAGCAGCTTCCAATCTGGGACGGGAGCTAGCACAGATACGCAGTATTTT. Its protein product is CASSFQSGTGASTDTQYF.

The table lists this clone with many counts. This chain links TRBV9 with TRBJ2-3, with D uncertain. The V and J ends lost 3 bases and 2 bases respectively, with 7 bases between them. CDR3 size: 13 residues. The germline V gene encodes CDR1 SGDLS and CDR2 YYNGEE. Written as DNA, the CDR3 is TGTGCCAGCAGCGGCCTTATCACAGATACGCAGTATTTT. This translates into CASSGLITDTQYF.

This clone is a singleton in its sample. CDR3 region: CASVGGMNTEAFF. CDR3 DNA: TGTGCCAGCGTTGGGGGGATGAACACTGAAGCTTTCTTT. The chain is built from TRBV6-6 and TRBJ1-1; D might be TRBD1 (5 bases). Germline assignment: CDR1 MNHNY and CDR2 SVGAGI (reference sequence). The CDR3 is made up of 13 amino acids. V lost 8 bases and J 0 bases, leaving 10 bases between the germline ends.

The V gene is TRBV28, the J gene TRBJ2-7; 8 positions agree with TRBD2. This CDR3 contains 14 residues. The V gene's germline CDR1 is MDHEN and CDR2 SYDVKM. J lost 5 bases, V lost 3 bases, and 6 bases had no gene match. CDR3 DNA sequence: TGTGCCAGCAGTTTTTTCGGGGGGGCCGACGAGCAGTACTTC. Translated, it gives CASSFFGGADEQYF. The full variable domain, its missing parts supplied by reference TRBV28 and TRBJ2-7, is DVKVTQSSRYLVKRTGEKVFLECVQDMDHENMFWYRQDPGLGLRLIYFSYDVKMKEKGDIPEGYSVSREKKERFSLILESASTNQTSMYLCASSFFGGADEQYFGPGTRLTVT.

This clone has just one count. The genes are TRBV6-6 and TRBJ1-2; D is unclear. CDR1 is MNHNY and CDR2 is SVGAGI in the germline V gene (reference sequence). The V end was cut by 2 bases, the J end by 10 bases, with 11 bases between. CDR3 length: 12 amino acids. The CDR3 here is CASSYEGLTYTF. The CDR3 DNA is TGTGCCAGCAGTTACGAGGGCCTCACCTACACCTTC.

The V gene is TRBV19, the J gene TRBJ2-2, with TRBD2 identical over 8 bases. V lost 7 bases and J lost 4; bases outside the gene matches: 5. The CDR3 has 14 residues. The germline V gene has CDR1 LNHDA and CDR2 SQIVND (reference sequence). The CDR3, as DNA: TGTGCCAGTAAAGCTAGCGGGCGCACCGGGGAGCTGTTTTTT. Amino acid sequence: CASKASGRTGELFF. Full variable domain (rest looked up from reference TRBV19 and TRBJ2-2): DGGITQSPKYLFRKEGQNVTLSCEQNLNHDAMYWYRQDPGQGLRLIYYSQIVNDFQKGDIAEGYSVSREKKESFPLTVTSAQKNPTAFYLCASKASGRTGELFFGEGSRLTVL.

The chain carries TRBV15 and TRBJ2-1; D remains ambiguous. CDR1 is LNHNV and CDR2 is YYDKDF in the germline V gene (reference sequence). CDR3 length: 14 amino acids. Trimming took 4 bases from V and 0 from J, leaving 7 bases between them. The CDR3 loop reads CATSKGDSYNEQFF. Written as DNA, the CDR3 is TGTGCCACCAGCAAAGGCGACTCCTACAATGAGCAGTTCTTC.

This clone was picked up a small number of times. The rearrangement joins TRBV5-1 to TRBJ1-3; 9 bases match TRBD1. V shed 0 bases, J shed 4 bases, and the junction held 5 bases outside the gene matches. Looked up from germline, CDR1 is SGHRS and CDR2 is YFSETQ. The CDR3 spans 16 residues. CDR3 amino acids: CASSLGGTGYGNTIYF. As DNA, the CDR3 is TGCGCCAGCAGCTTGGGCGGGACAGGGTACGGAAACACCATATATTTT.

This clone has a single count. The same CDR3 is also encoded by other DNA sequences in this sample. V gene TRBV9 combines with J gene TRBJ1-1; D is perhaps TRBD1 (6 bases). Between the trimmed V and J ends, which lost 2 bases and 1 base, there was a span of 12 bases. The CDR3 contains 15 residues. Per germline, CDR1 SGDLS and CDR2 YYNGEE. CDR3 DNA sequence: TGTGCCAGCAGCGTGGAGGGGGGCCCGAACACTGAAGCTTTCTTT. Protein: CASSVEGGPNTEAFF.

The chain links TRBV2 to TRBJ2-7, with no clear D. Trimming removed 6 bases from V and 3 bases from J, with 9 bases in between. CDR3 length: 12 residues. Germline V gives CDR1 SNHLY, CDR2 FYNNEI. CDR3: CASRGVGYEQYF. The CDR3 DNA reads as TGTGCCAGCAGGGGTGTTGGCTACGAGCAGTACTTC.

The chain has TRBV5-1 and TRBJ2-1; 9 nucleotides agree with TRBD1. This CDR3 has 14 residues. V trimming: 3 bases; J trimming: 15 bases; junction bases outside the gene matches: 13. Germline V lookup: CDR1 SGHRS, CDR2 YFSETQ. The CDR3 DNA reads TGCGCCAGCAGCTGGGATGTTGCAGGGACAGGGCTGTTCTTC. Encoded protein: CASSWDVAGTGLFF.

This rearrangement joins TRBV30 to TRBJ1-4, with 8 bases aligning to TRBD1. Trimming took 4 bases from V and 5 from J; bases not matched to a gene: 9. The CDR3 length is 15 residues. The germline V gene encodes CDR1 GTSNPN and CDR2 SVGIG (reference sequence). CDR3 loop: CAWIPGQGRNEKLFF. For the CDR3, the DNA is TGTGCCTGGATCCCCGGACAGGGCCGAAATGAAAAACTGTTTTTT.

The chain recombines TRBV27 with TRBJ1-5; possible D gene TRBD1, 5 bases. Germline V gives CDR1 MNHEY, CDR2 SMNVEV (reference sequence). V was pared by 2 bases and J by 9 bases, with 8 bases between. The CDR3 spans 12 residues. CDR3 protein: CASSLNGGPQHF. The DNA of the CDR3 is TGTGCCAGCAGTTTAAATGGGGGGCCCCAGCATTTT.

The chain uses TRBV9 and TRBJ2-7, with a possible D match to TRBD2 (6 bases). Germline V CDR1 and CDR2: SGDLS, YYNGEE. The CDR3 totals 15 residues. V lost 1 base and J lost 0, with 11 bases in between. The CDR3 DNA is TGTGCCAGCAGCGTAATGGCGGGGAACTCCTACGAGCAGTACTTC. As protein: CASSVMAGNSYEQYF.